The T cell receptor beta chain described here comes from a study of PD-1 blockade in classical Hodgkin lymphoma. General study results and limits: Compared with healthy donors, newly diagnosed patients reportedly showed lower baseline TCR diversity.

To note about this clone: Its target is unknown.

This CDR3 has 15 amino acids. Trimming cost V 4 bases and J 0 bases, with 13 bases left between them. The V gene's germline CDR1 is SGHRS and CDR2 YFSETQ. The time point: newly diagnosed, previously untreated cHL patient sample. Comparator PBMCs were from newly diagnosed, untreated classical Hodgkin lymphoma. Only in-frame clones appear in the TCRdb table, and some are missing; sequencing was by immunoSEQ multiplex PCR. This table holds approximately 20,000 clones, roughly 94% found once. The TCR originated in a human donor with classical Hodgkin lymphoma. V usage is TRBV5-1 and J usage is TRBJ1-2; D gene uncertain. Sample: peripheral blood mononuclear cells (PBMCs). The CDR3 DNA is TGCGCCAGCAGCACGGGAGACGGGACTAACTATGGCTACACCTTC. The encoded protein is CASSTGDGTNYGYTF.